This T cell receptor (beta chain) was sequenced in a study of blood T cell repertoires in COVID-19. At the level of the study: Sites across the United States, Italy and Spain contributed samples from acute and convalescent COVID-19. The analysed material was cDNA or gDNA that came from T cells, B-cell-depleted T cells, or PBMCs.

Per the original data handling: Researchers report that nucleated cell counts were estimated from reference gene primer amplification. Clones were sequenced by immunoSEQ multiplex PCR, and TCRdb holds only the in-frame ones, with some missing. That table furnishes V, J and clone size, whereas the DNA furnished D and trimming. The table includes fewer than 400,000 clones, around 82% detected once. The CDR3 has 17 amino acids. In germline, CDR1 is LGHNA, CDR2 YNFKEQ. V was shortened by 3 bases and J by 10 bases, with 22 bases between the two germline ends. This clone was observed a single time. The sequenced sample was peripheral blood. This TCR was sampled from a man aged 25-45 years with active or convalescent COVID-19. This chain links TRBV4-2 with TRBJ1-6; possible D gene TRBD1, 6 bases. The CDR3 is CASSHPQGPKTLSPLHF. Written as DNA, the CDR3 is TGTGCCAGCAGCCACCCACAGGGTCCCAAGACCCTATCACCCCTCCACTTT.